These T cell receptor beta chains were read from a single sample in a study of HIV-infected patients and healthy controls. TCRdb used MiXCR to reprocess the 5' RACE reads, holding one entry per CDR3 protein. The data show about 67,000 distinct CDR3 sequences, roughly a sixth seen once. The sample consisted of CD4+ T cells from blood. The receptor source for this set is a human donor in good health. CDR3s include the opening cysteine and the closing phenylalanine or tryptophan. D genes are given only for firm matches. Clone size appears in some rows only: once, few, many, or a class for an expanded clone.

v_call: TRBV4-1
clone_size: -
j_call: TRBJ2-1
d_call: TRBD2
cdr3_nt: TGCGCCAGCAGCCAAGAATTAGCGGGAGGGGGCTACAATGAGCAGTTCTTC
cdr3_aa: CASSQELAGGGYNEQFF

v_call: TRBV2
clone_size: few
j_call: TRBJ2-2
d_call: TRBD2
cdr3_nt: TGTGCCAGCAGTCGGACTAGCGCCGGGGAGCTGTTTTTT
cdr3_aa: CASSRTSAGELFF

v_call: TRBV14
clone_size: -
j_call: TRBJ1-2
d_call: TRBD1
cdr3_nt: TGTGCCAGCAGCCTGGACAGGGGTCATCTTGGCTACACCTTC
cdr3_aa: CASSLDRGHLGYTF

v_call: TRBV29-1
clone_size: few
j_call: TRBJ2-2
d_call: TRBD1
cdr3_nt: TGCAGCGCCATACAGGGGTTCCCGAACACCGGGGAGCTGTTTTTT
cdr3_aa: CSAIQGFPNTGELFF

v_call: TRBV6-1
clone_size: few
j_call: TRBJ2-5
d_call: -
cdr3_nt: TGTGCCAGCAGTGGGGGCTTCGGGATAGAGACCCAGTACTTC
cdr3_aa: CASSGGFGIETQYF

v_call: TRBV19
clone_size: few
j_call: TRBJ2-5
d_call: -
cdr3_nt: TGTGCCAGTAGACAGGGTCGCGAAGAGACCCAGTACTTC
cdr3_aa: CASRQGREETQYF

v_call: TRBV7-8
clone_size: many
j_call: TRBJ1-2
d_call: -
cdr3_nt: TGTGCCAGCAGCTTACTCCCCCCTATTAACTATGGCTACACCTTC
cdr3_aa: CASSLLPPINYGYTF

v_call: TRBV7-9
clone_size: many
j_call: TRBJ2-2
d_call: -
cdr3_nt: TGTGCCAGCAGCTTTCGGGGGCGCACCGGGGAGCTGTTTTTT
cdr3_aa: CASSFRGRTGELFF

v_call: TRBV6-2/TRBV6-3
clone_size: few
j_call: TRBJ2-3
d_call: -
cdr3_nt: TGTGCCAGCAGTTACGCTCTAATTACAGATACGCAGTATTTT
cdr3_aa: CASSYALITDTQYF

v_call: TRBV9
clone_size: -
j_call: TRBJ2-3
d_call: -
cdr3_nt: TGTGCCAGCAGCGCGAGAGGGCGAGCAGATACGCAGTATTTT
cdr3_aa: CASSARGRADTQYF

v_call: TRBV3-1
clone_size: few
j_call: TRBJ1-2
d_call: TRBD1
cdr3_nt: TGTGCCAGCAGAGACAGGGGAGGCTATGGCTACACCTTC
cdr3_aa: CASRDRGGYGYTF

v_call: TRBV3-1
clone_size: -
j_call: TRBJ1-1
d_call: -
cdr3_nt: TGTGCCAGCAGCCCCAGCGCGTACACTGAAGCTTTCTTT
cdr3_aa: CASSPSAYTEAFF

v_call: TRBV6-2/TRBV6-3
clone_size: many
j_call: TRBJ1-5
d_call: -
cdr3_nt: TGTGCCAGCAATGAGGCGTCGAGGGGAGCCCATCAGCCCCAGCATTTT
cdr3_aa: CASNEASRGAHQPQHF

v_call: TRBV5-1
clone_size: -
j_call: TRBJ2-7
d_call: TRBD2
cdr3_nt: TGCGCCAGCAGCTTGCTTACTAGCGGGAGAAACGAGCAGTACTTC
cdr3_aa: CASSLLTSGRNEQYF

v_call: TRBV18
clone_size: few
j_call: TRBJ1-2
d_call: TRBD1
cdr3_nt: TGTGCCAGCTCACCACGGGTCCCGGACAGGGGGGACTATGGCTACACCTTC
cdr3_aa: CASSPRVPDRGDYGYTF

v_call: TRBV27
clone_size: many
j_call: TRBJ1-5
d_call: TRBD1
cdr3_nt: TGTGCCAGCAGCCTGGACAGGAGGAATCAGCCCCAGCATTTT
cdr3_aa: CASSLDRRNQPQHF

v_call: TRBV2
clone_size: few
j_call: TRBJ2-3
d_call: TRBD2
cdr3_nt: TGTGCCAGCAGTCTAACCGGGACTAGCGGGACGGCCCCCAGCACAGATACGCAGTATTTT
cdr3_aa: CASSLTGTSGTAPSTDTQYF

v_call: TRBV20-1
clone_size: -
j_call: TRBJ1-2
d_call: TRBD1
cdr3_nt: TGCAGTGCCAGACAGGGAGGCTATGGCTACACCTTC
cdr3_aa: CSARQGGYGYTF

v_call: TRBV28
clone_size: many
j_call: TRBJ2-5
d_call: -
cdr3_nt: TGTGCCAGCAGTTACGGACCCTCCCAGTACTTC
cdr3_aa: CASSYGPSQYF

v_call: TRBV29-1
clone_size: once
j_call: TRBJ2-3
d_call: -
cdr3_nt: TGCAGCGTTCGCTTCCCCGGCACAGATACGCAGTATTTT
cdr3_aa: CSVRFPGTDTQYF

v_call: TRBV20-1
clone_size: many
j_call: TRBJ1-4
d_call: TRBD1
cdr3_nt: TGCAGTGCTAGAATAGGGGGCCATGAAAAACTGTTTTTT
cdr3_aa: CSARIGGHEKLFF

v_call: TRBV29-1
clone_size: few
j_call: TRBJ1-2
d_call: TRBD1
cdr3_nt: TGCAGCGTTGATGGGGACAGGGCACCCTATGGCTACACCTTC
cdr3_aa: CSVDGDRAPYGYTF

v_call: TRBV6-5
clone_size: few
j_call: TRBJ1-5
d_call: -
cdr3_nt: TGTGCCAGCAGTTTTTATCGGTCGGGGCAGCCCCAGCATTTT
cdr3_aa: CASSFYRSGQPQHF

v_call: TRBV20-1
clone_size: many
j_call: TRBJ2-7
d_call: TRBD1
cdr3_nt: TGCAGTGCTCGGGGACAGCTAACCTACGAGCAGTACTTC
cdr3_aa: CSARGQLTYEQYF

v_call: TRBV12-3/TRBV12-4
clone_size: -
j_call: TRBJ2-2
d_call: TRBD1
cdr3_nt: TGTGCCAGCAGTTTAAATCGACAGGGTTGGACCGGGGAGCTGTTTTTT
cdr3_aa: CASSLNRQGWTGELFF

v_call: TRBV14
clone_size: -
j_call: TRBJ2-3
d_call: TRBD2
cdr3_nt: TGTGCCAGCAGCCAGGGACTAGCGGGGAAAACAGATACGCAGTATTTT
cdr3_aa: CASSQGLAGKTDTQYF

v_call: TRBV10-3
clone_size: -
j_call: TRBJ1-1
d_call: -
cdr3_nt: TGTGCCATCGCGGGGGGGAACACTGAAGCTTTCTTT
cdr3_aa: CAIAGGNTEAFF

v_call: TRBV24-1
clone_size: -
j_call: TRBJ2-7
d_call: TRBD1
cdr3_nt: TGTGCCACCAGTGACGCAGGACAGGGTGCCGAGCAGTACTTC
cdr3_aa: CATSDAGQGAEQYF

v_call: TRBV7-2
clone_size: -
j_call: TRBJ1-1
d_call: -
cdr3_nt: TGTGCCAGCAGCTTCACGCCAGCGCGGGTTGAAGCTTTCTTT
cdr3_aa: CASSFTPARVEAFF

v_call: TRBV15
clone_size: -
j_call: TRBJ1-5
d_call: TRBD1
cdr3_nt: TGTGCCACCAGCATGGGACAGCGTTCCCAGCATTTT
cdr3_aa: CATSMGQRSQHF

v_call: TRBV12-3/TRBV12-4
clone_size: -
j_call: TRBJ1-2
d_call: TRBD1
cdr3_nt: TGTGCCAGCAGTTTAACCGGGACAGGGAGAAATGGCTACACCTTC
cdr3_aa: CASSLTGTGRNGYTF

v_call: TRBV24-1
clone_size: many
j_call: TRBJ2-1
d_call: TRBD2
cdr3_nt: TGTGCCACCAGTGATTTAAGAAGCGGGAGGGCTGGTGATGAGCAGTTCTTC
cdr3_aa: CATSDLRSGRAGDEQFF

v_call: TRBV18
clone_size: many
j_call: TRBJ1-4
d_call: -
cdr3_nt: TGTGCCAGCTCACCAGACACAGGCGTTGCAACTAATGAAAAACTGTTTTTT
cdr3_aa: CASSPDTGVATNEKLFF

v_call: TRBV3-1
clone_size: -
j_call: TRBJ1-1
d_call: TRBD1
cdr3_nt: TGTGCCAGCGGGACAGGAATAACCACTGAAGCTTTCTTT
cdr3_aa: CASGTGITTEAFF

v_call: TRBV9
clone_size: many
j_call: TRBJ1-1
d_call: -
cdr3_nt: TGTGCCAGCTCCAACATGAACACTGAAGCTTTCTTT
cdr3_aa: CASSNMNTEAFF

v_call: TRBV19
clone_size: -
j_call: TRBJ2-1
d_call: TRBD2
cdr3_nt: TGTGCCAGTAGTGATCCTAGCGGAAACTACAATGAGCAGTTCTTC
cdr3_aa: CASSDPSGNYNEQFF

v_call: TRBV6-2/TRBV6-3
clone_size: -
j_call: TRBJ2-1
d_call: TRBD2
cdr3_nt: TGTGCCAGCAGTGGGGCTAGCGGGAGGAGTGAGCAGTTCTTC
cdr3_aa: CASSGASGRSEQFF

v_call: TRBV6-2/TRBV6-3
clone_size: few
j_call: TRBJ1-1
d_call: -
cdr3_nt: TGTGCCAGCAGTTTGGACAGTCGGAACACTGAAGCTTTCTTT
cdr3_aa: CASSLDSRNTEAFF

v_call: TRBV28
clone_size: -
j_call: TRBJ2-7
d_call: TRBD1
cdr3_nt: TGTGCCAGCAGTTCCTCCGGGACAGGGACCCACGAGCAGTACTTC
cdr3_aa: CASSSSGTGTHEQYF

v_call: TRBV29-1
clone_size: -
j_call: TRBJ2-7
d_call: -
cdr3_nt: TGCAGCGTTGAGGGCGTTTTCGTGACAGGTACCTACGAGCAGTACTTC
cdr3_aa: CSVEGVFVTGTYEQYF

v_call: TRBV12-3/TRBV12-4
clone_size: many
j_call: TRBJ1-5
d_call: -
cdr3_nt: TGTGCCAGCAGTACGGGATTATCAAGCAATCAGCCCCAGCATTTT
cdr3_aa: CASSTGLSSNQPQHF

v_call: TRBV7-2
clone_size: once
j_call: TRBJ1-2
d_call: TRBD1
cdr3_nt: TGTGCCAGCAGCCCCGACAGGGGGAGGGTCTATGGCTACACCTTC
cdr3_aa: CASSPDRGRVYGYTF

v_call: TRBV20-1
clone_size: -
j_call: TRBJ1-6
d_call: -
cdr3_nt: TGCAGTGCTAGTAAACAGGGCGACAATTCACCCCTCCACTTT
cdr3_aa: CSASKQGDNSPLHF

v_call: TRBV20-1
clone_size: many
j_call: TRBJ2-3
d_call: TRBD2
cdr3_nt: TGCAGTGCTAGTCATCCCGGGGGGGCCCCTAGCACAGATACGCAGTATTTT
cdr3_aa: CSASHPGGAPSTDTQYF

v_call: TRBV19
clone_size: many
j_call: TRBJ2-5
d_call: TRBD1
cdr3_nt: TGTGCCAGTAGTACCAGGACAGGGATTGAGGAGACCCAGTACTTC
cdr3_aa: CASSTRTGIEETQYF

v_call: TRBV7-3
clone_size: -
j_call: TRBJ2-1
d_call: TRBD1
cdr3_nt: TGTGCCAGCAGCTTAGAGACAGGGATAATCAATGAGCAGTTCTTC
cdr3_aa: CASSLETGIINEQFF

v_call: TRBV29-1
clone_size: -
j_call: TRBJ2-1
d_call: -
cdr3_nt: TGCAGCGTTGTATCCTACAATGAGCAGTTCTTC
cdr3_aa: CSVVSYNEQFF

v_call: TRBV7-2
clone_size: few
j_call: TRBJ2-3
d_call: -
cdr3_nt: TGTGCCAGCAGCTTAGTAGCTTACGTAGGTCCAGATACGCAGTATTTT
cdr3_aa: CASSLVAYVGPDTQYF

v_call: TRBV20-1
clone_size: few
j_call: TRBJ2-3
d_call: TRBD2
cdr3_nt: TGCAGTACGAGGGCTAGCGGGGGCACAGATACGCAGTATTTT
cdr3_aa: CSTRASGGTDTQYF